The 10 T cell receptor beta chains listed next were all sequenced from one sample in a study of cytomegalovirus exposure and HLA in healthy donors (dated by TCRdb to about 2017). Receptors were amplified or captured by the immunoSEQ multiplex PCR assay. A mixture of 60 forward primers for TCR Vbeta segments and 13 reverse primers for TCR Jbeta segments was used in the multiplex PCR. In its TCRdb copy, this immuneACCESS table keeps in-frame sequences only and misses some clones. Where compared with another copy, unresolved V genes explain less than half of these, and the others have no known cause. This sample lists around 150,000 clones; about 80% were detected once. Over 13% of the sample is taken by the ten largest. Sequencing was done on a sample of PBMCs. All receptors derive from a man in his forties or fifties in good health and CMV-seropositive.

This clone was detected only once. This chain joins TRBV28 and TRBJ1-5, with D maybe TRBD1 (5 bases). Germline assignment: CDR1 MDHEN and CDR2 SYDVKM. The CDR3 totals 15 residues. The V gene lost 7 bases and the J gene lost 3 bases, with 16 bases spanning the gap. The CDR3 loop reads CASIKRGLNNQPQHF. The CDR3 DNA follows: TGTGCCAGCATCAAGAGGGGACTTAACAATCAGCCCCAGCATTTT.

V and J are TRBV5-4 and TRBJ2-7; 8 positions agree with TRBD2. With V trimmed by 4 bases and J by 10 bases, 7 bases remained unmatched. CDR3 size: 12 residues. In germline, CDR1 is SGHNT, CDR2 YYREEE (reference sequence). The CDR3 region is CASSNPGGLQYF. The CDR3 DNA reads as TGTGCCAGCAGCAATCCGGGGGGGCTACAGTACTTC.

The chain has TRBV7-9 and TRBJ2-5; D perhaps matches TRBD2 (6 bases). The CDR3 loop spans 11 amino acids. The germline V and J ends were trimmed by 8 bases and 5 bases, with 9 bases remaining between them. In germline, CDR1 is SEHNR, CDR2 FQNEAQ (reference sequence). The CDR3 spells CASSGVETQYF. CDR3 coding DNA: TGTGCCAGCTCGGGGGTCGAGACCCAGTACTTC.

The J gene is TRBJ1-1, the V gene TRBV19, with D unclear. CDR1 and CDR2 from the germline V gene are LNHDA and SQIVND (reference sequence). This CDR3 comprises 13 residues. Trimming stripped 8 bases from V and 0 bases from J, with 10 bases between. This CDR3 is CASYSRLNTEAFF. CDR3 in DNA: TGTGCCAGTTATTCCAGGTTGAACACTGAAGCTTTCTTT.

J is TRBJ1-3 and V is TRBV4-1; D uncertain. This CDR3 is built from 15 residues. Trimming cost V 1 base and J 0 bases, with 7 bases left between them. CDR1 and CDR2 from the germline V gene are MGHRA and YSYEKL. This CDR3 reads CASSQVTSSGNTIYF. In DNA form, the CDR3 reads TGCGCCAGCAGCCAAGTAACGAGCTCTGGAAACACCATATATTTT.

J is TRBJ2-7 and V is TRBV5-6, with 7 bases that match TRBD2. V trimming: 1 base; J trimming: 2 bases; junction bases outside the gene matches: 3. CDR1 SGHDT and CDR2 YYEEEE come from the germline V gene. This CDR3 region has 14 residues. CDR3 nucleotides: TGTGCCAGCAGCTTGTCGGCGGGGGCCTACGAGCAGTACGTC. Its translation is CASSLSAGAYEQYV.

The chain carries TRBV6-5 and TRBJ2-7; 9 bases match TRBD1. V was clipped by 4 bases and J by 7 bases; unmatched bases: 11. The CDR3 contains 15 residues. Germline loops: CDR1 MNHEY, CDR2 SVGAGI. CDR3 region: CASSSAGTGLKEQYV. CDR3 DNA sequence: TGTGCCAGCAGTTCTGCCGGGACAGGGTTGAAGGAGCAGTACGTC.

The V call is TRBV28, the J call TRBJ1-4; D not resolved. CDR1 MDHEN and CDR2 SYDVKM come from the germline V gene. The V end was cut by 3 bases, the J end by 13 bases, with 9 bases between. The CDR3 length is 11 residues. DNA of the CDR3: TGTGCCAGCAGTTTTCGAGAGAGACTGTTTTTT. It is translated as CASSFRERLFF. Complete variable domain (other parts from reference TRBV28 and TRBJ1-4): DVKVTQSSRYLVKRTGEKVFLECVQDMDHENMFWYRQDPGLGLRLIYFSYDVKMKEKGDIPEGYSVSREKKERFSLILESASTNQTSMYLCASSFRERLFFGSGTQLSVL.

The chain recombines TRBV2 with TRBJ2-5; 11 bases agree with TRBD1. Trimming cost V 6 bases and J 0 bases; bases outside gene matches: 3. This CDR3 has 15 residues. Germline CDR1 SNHLY, CDR2 FYNNEI. The DNA for the CDR3 is TGTGCCAGCAGCCGGGACAGGGGGGACCAAGAGACCCAGTACTTC. This codes for CASSRDRGDQETQYF.

The gene calls are TRBV10-1 and TRBJ2-1; a possible D gene is TRBD2 (5 bases). This CDR3 spans 14 amino acids. V was shortened by 2 bases and J by 10 bases, with 15 bases between the two germline ends. Germline V gene sequence: CDR1 WNHNN, CDR2 SYGVQD (reference sequence). In nucleotides, the CDR3 is TGCGCCAGCAGTGAGGGGCCGAGGGTAGGAGAGCAGTTCTTC. It translates to CASSEGPRVGEQFF.